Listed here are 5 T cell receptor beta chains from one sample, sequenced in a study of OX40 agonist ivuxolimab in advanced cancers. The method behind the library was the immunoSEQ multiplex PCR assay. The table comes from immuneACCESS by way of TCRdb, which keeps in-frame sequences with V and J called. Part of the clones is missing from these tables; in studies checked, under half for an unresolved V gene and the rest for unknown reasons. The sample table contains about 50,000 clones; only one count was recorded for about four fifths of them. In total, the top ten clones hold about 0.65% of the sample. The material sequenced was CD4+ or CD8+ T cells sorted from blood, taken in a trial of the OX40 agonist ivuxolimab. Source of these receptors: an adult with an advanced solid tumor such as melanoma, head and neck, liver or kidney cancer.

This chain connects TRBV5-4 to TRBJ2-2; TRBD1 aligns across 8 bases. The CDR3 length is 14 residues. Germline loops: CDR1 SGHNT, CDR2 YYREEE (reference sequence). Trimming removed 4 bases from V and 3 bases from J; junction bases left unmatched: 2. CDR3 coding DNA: TGTGCCAGCAGCCCGACAGGGGACACCGGGGAGCTGTTTTTT. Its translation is CASSPTGDTGELFF.

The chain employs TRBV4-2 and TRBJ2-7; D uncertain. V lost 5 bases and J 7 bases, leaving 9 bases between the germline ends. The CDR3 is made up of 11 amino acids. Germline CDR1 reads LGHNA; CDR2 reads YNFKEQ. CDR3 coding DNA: TGTGCCAGCAGCTCCCTGTTGGAGCAGTACTTC. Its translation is CASSSLLEQYF.

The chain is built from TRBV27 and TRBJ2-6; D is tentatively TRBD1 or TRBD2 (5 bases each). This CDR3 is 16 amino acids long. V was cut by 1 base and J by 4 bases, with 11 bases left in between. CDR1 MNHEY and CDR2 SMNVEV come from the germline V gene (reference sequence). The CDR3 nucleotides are TGTGCCAGCAGTTTATACTACGGGGCCGGGGCCAACGTCCTGACTTTC. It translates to CASSLYYGAGANVLTF.

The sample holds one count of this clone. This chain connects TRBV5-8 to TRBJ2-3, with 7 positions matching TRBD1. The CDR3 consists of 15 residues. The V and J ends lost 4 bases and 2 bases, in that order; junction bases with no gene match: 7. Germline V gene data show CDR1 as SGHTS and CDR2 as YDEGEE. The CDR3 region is CASSAGQALTDTQYF. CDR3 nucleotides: TGTGCCAGCAGCGCTGGACAGGCCCTCACAGATACGCAGTATTTT.

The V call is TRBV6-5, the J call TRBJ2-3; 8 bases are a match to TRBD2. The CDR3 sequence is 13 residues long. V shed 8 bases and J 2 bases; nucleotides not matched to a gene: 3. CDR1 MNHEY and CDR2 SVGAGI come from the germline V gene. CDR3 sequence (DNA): TGTGCCAGCCAGCGGGAGTACACAGATACGCAGTATTTT. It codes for CASQREYTDTQYF.